The 18 T cell receptor beta chains in this list originate from one sample, sequenced in a study of beta chain features in type 1 diabetes. Whole-study results and caveats: Significant though moderate, a shortening of TCRB CDR3s appeared in all four CD4+ subsets of Type 1 diabetes patients.

Expressed TCRB transcripts were sequenced, since all the RNA that had been isolated was reverse transcribed. The table came from immunoSEQ multiplex PCR; TCRdb's copy has only in-frame clones and leaves some out. The sample holds some 110,000 clones, approximately 16% seen once. These receptors' targets are unknown. The specimen sequenced was central memory CD4+ T cells from blood. Receptors were obtained from a man aged 30-40 years with type 1 diabetes.

This clone has only a few counts. The genes are TRBV7-2 and TRBJ1-2; D is perhaps TRBD1 (6 bases). Trimming removed 6 bases from V and 5 bases from J, with 13 bases in between. This CDR3 spans 13 amino acids. CDR1 and CDR2 (germline): SGHTA, FQGNSA. In nucleotides, the CDR3 is TGTGCCAGCAGTCCCGGGACACTGTATGGCTACACCTTC. Amino acids: CASSPGTLYGYTF.

This clone has just a few counts. V usage is TRBV7-2 and J usage is TRBJ2-5; D uncertain. The CDR3 is 18 amino acids. V was shortened by 5 bases and J by 0 bases, with 22 bases between the two germline ends. Germline assignment: CDR1 SGHTA and CDR2 FQGNSA. CDR3 DNA sequence: TGTGCCAGCAGCCTAAGGGCAGTGGGATATTCGAACCAAGAGACCCAGTACTTC. This gives the protein CASSLRAVGYSNQETQYF.

The chain joins TRBV14 to TRBJ2-1; the D gene is possibly TRBD1 (5 bases). V lost 3 bases and J 0 bases, leaving 12 bases between the germline ends. The germline V gene encodes CDR1 SGHDN and CDR2 FVKESK. There are 16 residues in the CDR3. The CDR3: CASSQDIRASYNEQFF. The CDR3 bases are TGTGCCAGCAGCCAGGACATACGGGCCTCCTACAATGAGCAGTTCTTC.

The chain combines TRBV4-3 with TRBJ1-2; TRBD1 might be the D (5 bases). CDR1 is LGHNA and CDR2 is YSLEER in the germline V gene. V was pared by 4 bases and J by 8 bases, with 14 bases between. The CDR3 loop spans 13 amino acids. The CDR3 DNA reads TGCGCCAGCAGCCCGGACACAGGTTACGGCTACACCTTC. Translation gives CASSPDTGYGYTF.

The V gene is TRBV7-9, the J gene TRBJ1-1; no firm D call. V was pared by 5 bases and J by 11 bases, with 12 bases between. CDR1 SEHNR and CDR2 FQNEAQ come from the germline V gene (reference sequence). There are 11 residues in the CDR3. The CDR3 bases are TGTGCCAGCAGCGGATCTGGGTCGGCTTTCTTT. Protein sequence: CASSGSGSAFF.

J is TRBJ2-7 and V is TRBV6-5, with 11 bases identical to TRBD1. V gave up 2 bases and J gave up 7 bases; unmatched junction bases: 7. The CDR3 has 15 residues. The germline CDR1 and CDR2 sequences are MNHEY and SVGAGI. As DNA, the CDR3 is TGTGCCAGCAGTTACCCGCGGACAGGGGGCTGTGAGCAGTACTTC. Its translation: CASSYPRTGGCEQYF.

J is TRBJ2-3 and V is TRBV5-6; 7 bases are a match to TRBD1. CDR1 is SGHDT, CDR2 YYEEEE, per germline. The CDR3 is 14 amino acids. J lost 1 base, V lost 4 bases, and 3 bases had no gene match. The CDR3 nucleotides are TGTGCCAGCAGCCCTGGACAGGGCACAGATACGCAGTATTTT. Its translation is CASSPGQGTDTQYF.

This clone came up a few times. The CDR3 DNA follows: TGCGCCAGCAGCTCGTTAGGGGATCAGCCCCAGCATTTT. Residues: CASSSLGDQPQHF. The chain employs TRBV5-1 and TRBJ1-5, with D maybe TRBD1 (5 bases). This CDR3 has 13 residues. Trimming removed 3 bases from V and 5 bases from J, with 9 bases in between. CDR1 and CDR2 (germline): SGHRS, YFSETQ.

This clone was detected ten times or more. The chain couples TRBV4-3 to TRBJ1-3; D is unclear. The CDR3 runs 15 residues. Germline-derived CDR1 and CDR2 are LGHNA and YSLEER. The V gene lost 1 base and the J gene lost 0 bases, with 7 bases spanning the gap. The CDR3 DNA reads as TGCGCCAGCAGCCAAGGGATGAGCTCTGGAAACACCATATATTTT. Translating it yields CASSQGMSSGNTIYF.

The gene calls are TRBV9 and TRBJ2-1, with 8 nucleotides matching TRBD2. CDR3 length: 16 residues. Germline CDR1 reads SGDLS; CDR2 reads YYNGEE. J lost 4 bases, V lost 0 bases, and 6 bases had no gene match. The CDR3 region has the DNA TGTGCCAGCAGCGTAGCTACTAGCGGACTTTACAATGAGCAGTTCTTC. Residues: CASSVATSGLYNEQFF.

This clone was observed at least ten times. The J gene is TRBJ2-7, the V gene TRBV27; 13 bases line up with TRBD2. The CDR3 covers 14 residues. Looked up from germline, CDR1 is MNHEY and CDR2 is SMNVEV (reference sequence). Trimming took 6 bases from V and 2 from J; bases not matched to a gene: 1. DNA of the CDR3: TGTGCCAGCAGCGGACTAGCGGGGGCCTACGAGCAGTACTTC. Protein sequence: CASSGLAGAYEQYF.

This chain joins TRBV29-1 and TRBJ1-4; TRBD1 matches 7 bases. Germline trimming cut 7 bases from V and 3 bases from J; bases unmatched to any gene: 8. Germline CDR1 SQVTM, CDR2 ANQGSEA. The CDR3 contains 14 residues. CDR3 amino acids: CSASNRGPNEKLFF. DNA of the CDR3: TGCAGCGCATCTAACAGGGGCCCTAATGAAAAACTGTTTTTT.

The rearrangement links TRBV27 to TRBJ2-7; 8 nucleotides match TRBD2. J gave up 2 bases and V 0 bases, and 3 bases lay outside the gene matches. Germline loops: CDR1 MNHEY, CDR2 SMNVEV (reference sequence). The CDR3 has 15 amino acids. The CDR3 bases are TGTGCCAGCAGTTTATCTAGCGGGGTCGCCTACGAGCAGTACTTC. It codes for CASSLSSGVAYEQYF.

This clone was counted only a few times. The chain carries TRBV5-6 and TRBJ1-1; D is possibly TRBD1 (5 bases). The CDR3 has 15 amino acids. Germline V gene data show CDR1 as SGHDT and CDR2 as YYEEEE. Trimming removed 4 bases from V and 1 base from J, with 14 bases in between. The CDR3 DNA sequence: TGTGCCAGCAGCCACTGGTGGGACGGGAACACTGAAGCTTTCTTT. Translation gives CASSHWWDGNTEAFF.

This chain links TRBV5-6 with TRBJ2-7; the D is unclear. Germline CDR1 reads SGHDT; CDR2 reads YYEEEE. Trimming cost V 1 base and J 2 bases, with 10 bases left between them. The CDR3 spans 14 residues. The CDR3 region has the DNA TGTGCCAGCAGCTTGTACCAAGGCACCTACGAGCAGTACTTC. Translated: CASSLYQGTYEQYF.

The V and J genes are TRBV5-1 and TRBJ1-1, with a tentative D call TRBD1 (5 bases). Trimming took 0 bases from V and 11 from J, leaving 20 bases between them. CDR1 SGHRS and CDR2 YFSETQ come from the germline V gene. CDR3 length equals 15 residues. CDR3 nucleotides: TGCGCCAGCAGCTTGGATATAGGGACGGGAAAGAAGGCTTTCTTT. Translation gives CASSLDIGTGKKAFF.

The chain joins TRBV7-9 to TRBJ2-7, with no clear D. CDR3 length equals 12 residues. V was pared by 2 bases and J by 7 bases, with 9 bases between. Germline CDR1 SEHNR, CDR2 FQNEAQ (reference sequence). In DNA form, the CDR3 reads TGTGCCAGCAGCTTAATGCAGGTGGAGCAGTACTTC. Translating it yields CASSLMQVEQYF. Based on the CDR3 plus reference TRBV7-9 and TRBJ2-7, the full variable domain is DTGVSQNPRHKITKRGQNVTFRCDPISEHNRLYWYRQTLGQGPEFLTYFQNEAQLEKSRLLSDRFSAERPKGSFSTLEIQRTEQGDSAMYLCASSLMQVEQYFGPGTRLTVT.

This clone was counted at least ten times. The CDR3 reads CASRYSNTGELFF. In nucleotides, the CDR3 is TGTGCCAGCAGATACAGTAACACCGGGGAGCTGTTTTTT. This chain connects TRBV5-4 to TRBJ2-2; D is undetermined. The CDR3 loop spans 13 amino acids. V lost 5 bases and J 2 bases, leaving 7 bases between the germline ends. Germline values: CDR1 SGHNT, CDR2 YYREEE (reference sequence).